The 12 T cell receptor beta chains reported below all come from one sample, sequenced in a study of PD-1 blockade in classical Hodgkin lymphoma. All patients relapsed after autologous stem cell transplantation, and brentuximab vedotin exposure varied. Libraries were prepared by immunoSEQ multiplex PCR; TCRdb keeps only in-frame clonotypes and omits some of them. The repertoire has over 25,000 clones, around 67% of them found once; the top ten carry roughly 15%. This material consisted of peripheral blood mononuclear cells (PBMCs), taken before the second cycle of nivolumab. The source of these receptors is a human donor with classical Hodgkin lymphoma.

This chain links TRBV30 with TRBJ2-2, with 8 positions matching TRBD2. The ends lost 2 bases at V and 1 base at J; junction bases unmatched: 3. This CDR3 has 15 residues. Germline V CDR1 and CDR2: GTSNPN, SVGIG (reference sequence). The CDR3 here is CAWSLGGVNTGELFF. The DNA of the CDR3 is TGTGCCTGGAGTCTCGGGGGGGTGAACACCGGGGAGCTGTTTTTT.

The chain employs TRBV7-2 and TRBJ2-1; a weak D match, TRBD2 (5 bases). Germline CDR1 is SGHTA and CDR2 is FQGNSA. The CDR3 runs to 12 residues. Trimming cost V 5 bases and J 10 bases, with 12 bases left between them. CDR3 bases: TGTGCCAGCAGCCAACTAGGGAGCGAGCAGTTCTTC. Translation: CASSQLGSEQFF.

This CDR3 reads CASSPPNNRGGTEAFF. CDR3 bases: TGTGCCAGCTCACCACCGAATAACAGGGGGGGGACTGAAGCTTTCTTT. The rearrangement links TRBV18 to TRBJ1-1; 8 nucleotides line up with TRBD1. This CDR3 is built from 16 residues. Trimming removed 0 bases from V and 5 bases from J; junction bases left unmatched: 8. Per the germline V gene, CDR1 is KGHSH and CDR2 is LQKENI.

The chain links TRBV5-1 to TRBJ2-6; TRBD1 might be the D (5 bases). Germline CDR1 is SGHRS and CDR2 is YFSETQ. The CDR3 is 16 amino acids. Deletions cut 1 base from V and 1 base from J, with 9 bases between. The CDR3: CASSLTGLSGANVLTF. In nucleotides, the CDR3 is TGCGCCAGCAGCTTGACAGGCTTATCTGGGGCCAACGTCCTGACTTTC.

The chain recombines TRBV29-1 with TRBJ2-1; possible D gene TRBD1, 5 bases. The germline V and J ends were trimmed by 5 bases and 7 bases, with 18 bases remaining between them. CDR1 is SQVTM and CDR2 is ANQGSEA in the germline V gene. The CDR3 spans 14 residues. CDR3 region: CSVPAAAGLNEQFF. CDR3 nucleotide sequence: TGCAGCGTTCCCGCGGCCGCAGGGTTGAATGAGCAGTTCTTC.

The rearrangement uses TRBV7-8 and TRBJ2-1; TRBD2 matches at 8 bases. The junction had 9 bases not matched to a gene; V was cut back by 1 base and J by 7 bases. This CDR3 has 16 residues. Germline loops: CDR1 SGHVS, CDR2 FQNEAQ. CDR3 DNA sequence: TGTGCCAGCAGCTTAGGCAAAGGACTAGCCCGGAATGAGCAGTTCTTC. Translating gives CASSLGKGLARNEQFF.

V usage is TRBV2 and J usage is TRBJ1-2; 10 bases are shared with TRBD1. The J segment lost 0 bases and the V segment lost 3 bases, leaving 1 base of the junction unmatched. The CDR3 has 15 residues. The germline V gene encodes CDR1 SNHLY and CDR2 FYNNEI. CDR3 protein: CASSDGQGANYGYTF. CDR3 sequence (DNA): TGTGCCAGCAGTGACGGACAGGGGGCTAACTATGGCTACACCTTC.

The chain joins TRBV29-1 to TRBJ1-5, with D hard to call. Germline CDR1 is SQVTM and CDR2 is ANQGSEA. Trimming removed 0 bases from V and 2 bases from J, with 5 bases in between. The CDR3 contains 13 residues. The CDR3 loop is CSVEDRGNQPQHF. DNA of the CDR3: TGCAGCGTTGAAGACCGGGGCAATCAGCCCCAGCATTTT.

V and J are TRBV19 and TRBJ1-6, with 9 bases fitting TRBD1. Losses at the gene ends were 6 bases for V and 8 bases for J; bases not matched to a gene: 5. In germline, CDR1 is LNHDA, CDR2 SQIVND (reference sequence). The CDR3 extends over 14 amino acids. CDR3 region: CASRGTGWDSPLHF. In nucleotides, the CDR3 is TGTGCCAGTAGAGGGACAGGGTGGGATTCACCCCTCCACTTT.

This rearrangement joins TRBV28 to TRBJ1-3, with TRBD1 as a possible D gene (5 bases). The CDR3 contains 15 residues. The V end was cut by 2 bases, the J end by 2 bases, with 10 bases between. Germline V gene lookup returns CDR1 MDHEN and CDR2 SYDVKM. The CDR3 is CASSLGSGPGNTIYF. The DNA for the CDR3 is TGTGCCAGCAGTTTAGGGTCAGGGCCTGGAAACACCATATATTTT.

The V and J genes are TRBV19 and TRBJ1-2, with a weak D call TRBD1 (5 bases). CDR1 LNHDA and CDR2 SQIVND come from the germline V gene (reference sequence). The CDR3 covers 14 residues. V lost 3 bases to trimming and J lost 5 bases, with 13 bases between them. CDR3 sequence reads: CASSIPDGGYGYTF. In DNA, the CDR3 is TGTGCCAGTAGTATCCCGGACGGGGGTTATGGCTACACCTTC. Full variable domain (missing parts from reference TRBV19 and TRBJ1-2): DGGITQSPKYLFRKEGQNVTLSCEQNLNHDAMYWYRQDPGQGLRLIYYSQIVNDFQKGDIAEGYSVSREKKESFPLTVTSAQKNPTAFYLCASSIPDGGYGYTFGSGTRLTVV.

The chain uses TRBV6-5 and TRBJ1-2; 9 nucleotides align to TRBD1. Germline V lookup: CDR1 MNHEY, CDR2 SVGAGI. With 2 bases clipped from V and 0 bases from J, the junction kept 4 bases outside the gene matches. The CDR3 contains 16 residues. CDR3 sequence (DNA): TGTGCCAGCAGTTACCAGGGACAGGGACCTAACTATGGCTACACCTTC. Its translation is CASSYQGQGPNYGYTF.